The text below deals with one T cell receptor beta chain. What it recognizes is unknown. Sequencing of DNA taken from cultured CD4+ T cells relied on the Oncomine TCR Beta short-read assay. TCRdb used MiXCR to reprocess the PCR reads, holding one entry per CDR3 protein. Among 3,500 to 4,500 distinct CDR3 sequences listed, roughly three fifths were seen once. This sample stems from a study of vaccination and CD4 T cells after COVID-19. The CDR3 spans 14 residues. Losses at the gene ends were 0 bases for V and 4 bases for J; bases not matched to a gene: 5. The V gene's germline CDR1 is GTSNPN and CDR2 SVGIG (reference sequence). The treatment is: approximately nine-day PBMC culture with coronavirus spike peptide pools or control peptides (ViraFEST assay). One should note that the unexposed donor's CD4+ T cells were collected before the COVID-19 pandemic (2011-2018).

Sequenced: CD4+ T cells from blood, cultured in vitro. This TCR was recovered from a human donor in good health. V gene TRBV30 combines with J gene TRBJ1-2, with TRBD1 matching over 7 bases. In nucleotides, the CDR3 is TGTGCCTGGAGTGTACCCCCAGGGGGCTATGGCTACACCTTC. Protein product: CAWSVPPGGYGYTF.